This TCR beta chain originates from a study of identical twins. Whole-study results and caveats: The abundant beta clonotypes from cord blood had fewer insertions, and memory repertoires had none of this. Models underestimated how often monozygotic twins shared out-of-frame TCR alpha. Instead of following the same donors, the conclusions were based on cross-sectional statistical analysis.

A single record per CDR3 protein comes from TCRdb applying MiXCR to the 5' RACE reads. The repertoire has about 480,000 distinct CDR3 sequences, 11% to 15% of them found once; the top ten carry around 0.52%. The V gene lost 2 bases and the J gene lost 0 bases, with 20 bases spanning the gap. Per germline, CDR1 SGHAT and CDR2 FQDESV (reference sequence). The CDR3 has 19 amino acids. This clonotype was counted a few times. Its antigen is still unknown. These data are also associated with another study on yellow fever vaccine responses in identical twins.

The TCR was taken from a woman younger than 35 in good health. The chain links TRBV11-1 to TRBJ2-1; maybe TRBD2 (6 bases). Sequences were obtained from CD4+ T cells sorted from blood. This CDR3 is CASSLTPLLADISYNEQFF. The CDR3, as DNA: TGTGCCAGCAGCTTAACCCCCCTTTTAGCGGATATCTCCTACAATGAGCAGTTCTTC.